These 6 T cell receptor beta chains were sequenced from one sample in a study of blood T cell repertoires in COVID-19. The assay was immunoSEQ multiplex PCR, and TCRdb's table has in-frame clones only and misses some. This sample has around 370,000 clones; almost 90% occur once, and the top ten carry just under 7.5%. Sequencing was carried out using peripheral blood. Every receptor here comes from a woman aged 65 to 85 with COVID-19, enrolled during active disease.

The chain uses TRBV28 and TRBJ1-1, with D uncertain. This CDR3 is built from 13 residues. Per germline, CDR1 MDHEN and CDR2 SYDVKM. V dropped 7 bases and J dropped 6 bases, with 15 bases sitting between them. The CDR3 is CASIFRRSAEAFF. The CDR3 DNA sequence: TGTGCCAGCATATTTCGGAGGTCAGCTGAAGCTTTCTTT.

This chain links TRBV18 with TRBJ2-3; 7 bases map to TRBD1. The CDR3 spans 14 residues. V was clipped by 8 bases and J by 1 base; unmatched bases: 6. Per germline, CDR1 KGHSH and CDR2 LQKENI. The chain's CDR3 is CASRQGIGTDTQYF. The CDR3 nucleotides are TGTGCCAGCCGACAGGGAATTGGCACAGATACGCAGTATTTT.

The chain carries TRBV2 and TRBJ2-3; 8 bases are shared with TRBD2. CDR3 length: 16 residues. Germline V gene data show CDR1 as SNHLY and CDR2 as FYNNEI. With 6 bases clipped from V and 3 bases from J, the junction kept 11 bases outside the gene matches. The DNA of the CDR3 is TGTGCCAGCAGCGGTATTAGCGGGGTTCTGACAGATACGCAGTATTTT. Its protein product is CASSGISGVLTDTQYF. The whole variable domain, remainder taken from reference TRBV2 and TRBJ2-3, is EPEVTQTPSHQVTQMGQEVILRCVPISNHLYFYWYRQILGQKVEFLVSFYNNEISEKSEIFDDQFSVERPDGSNFTLKIRSTKLEDSAMYFCASSGISGVLTDTQYFGPGTRLTVL.

The chain carries TRBV5-1 and TRBJ1-6; 7 bases line up with TRBD1. J gave up 7 bases and V 0 bases, and 1 base lay outside the gene matches. CDR3 length: 14 residues. CDR1 and CDR2 (germline): SGHRS, YFSETQ. This CDR3 reads CASSLGGQNSPLHF. CDR3 in DNA: TGCGCCAGCAGCTTGGGGGGACAGAATTCACCCCTCCACTTT.

This clone was picked up a small number of times. V gene TRBV19 combines with J gene TRBJ2-4; the match to TRBD1 covers 9 bases. V shed 9 bases, J shed 3 bases, and the junction held 9 bases outside the gene matches. The CDR3 runs 15 residues. CDR1 and CDR2 (germline): LNHDA, SQIVND (reference sequence). CDR3 nucleotide sequence: TGTGCCAGCACAGGGGGCCAGTCGGGCAAAAACATTCAGTACTTC. Its protein is CASTGGQSGKNIQYF.

This clone has a handful of counts. J is TRBJ1-1 and V is TRBV5-3; D perhaps matches TRBD1 (6 bases). TRBV5-3 counts as an open reading frame of uncertain function. CDR3 length equals 14 residues. Trimming pared 6 bases from V and 1 base from J, leaving 13 bases between. The CDR3 loop is CARTVGTPNTEAFF. The CDR3 coding sequence is TGTGCCAGAACCGTCGGGACACCGAACACTGAAGCTTTCTTT.